Listed below are T cell receptor beta chains from one sample, sequenced in a study of a mutant IDH1 vaccine in newly diagnosed glioma. Their antigens are not known. Method: immunoSEQ multiplex PCR; TCRdb's copy keeps in-frame clones and lacks some. Of fewer than 35,000 clones in the sample, over 65% were seen once. The sequences come from PBMCs, collected from a glioma patient whose treatment included an IDH1 peptide vaccine. The receptors come from a man under 40 with glioma. The CDR3 runs from the conserved cysteine through the conserved F or W. A D gene is named only where the DNA matches it firmly. Clone size is shown for a subset of rows, as once, few, many or a class of expanded clone.

j_call: TRBJ1-4
d_call: -
clone_size: -
v_call: TRBV7-6
cdr3_aa: CASSSEAGANEKLFF
cdr3_nt: TGTGCCAGCAGCTCCGAAGCCGGGGCTAATGAAAAACTGTTTTTT

j_call: TRBJ1-1
d_call: TRBD1
clone_size: -
v_call: TRBV19
cdr3_aa: CASSHRDRVNTEAFF
cdr3_nt: TGTGCCAGTAGTCACCGGGACAGGGTCAACACTGAAGCTTTCTTT

j_call: TRBJ1-5
d_call: -
clone_size: -
v_call: TRBV6-5
cdr3_aa: CASSPRTVGNQPQHF
cdr3_nt: TGTGCCAGCAGCCCCCGGACAGTGGGCAATCAGCCCCAGCATTTT

j_call: TRBJ1-1
d_call: -
clone_size: few
v_call: TRBV4-1
cdr3_aa: CASSQEVGANTEAFF
cdr3_nt: TGCGCCAGCAGCCAAGAGGTCGGGGCCAACACTGAAGCTTTCTTT

j_call: TRBJ2-7
d_call: TRBD2
clone_size: -
v_call: TRBV5-5
cdr3_aa: CASRVGEGLSYEQYF
cdr3_nt: TGTGCCAGCAGGGTCGGGGAGGGCCTATCCTACGAGCAGTACTTC

j_call: TRBJ2-3
d_call: TRBD2
clone_size: -
v_call: TRBV7-7
cdr3_aa: CASSTGTSDLTDTQYF
cdr3_nt: TGTGCCAGCAGCACCGGGACTAGCGATCTCACAGATACGCAGTATTTT

j_call: TRBJ1-2
d_call: TRBD1
clone_size: -
v_call: TRBV6-5
cdr3_aa: CASSYADRDGYTF
cdr3_nt: TGTGCCAGCAGTTACGCGGACAGGGATGGCTACACCTTC

j_call: TRBJ1-1
d_call: -
clone_size: -
v_call: TRBV10-1
cdr3_aa: CASSDLNTEAFF
cdr3_nt: TGCGCCAGCAGCGACCTGAACACTGAAGCTTTCTTT

j_call: TRBJ2-7
d_call: TRBD2
clone_size: -
v_call: TRBV5-1
cdr3_aa: CASSWGGTSYEQYF
cdr3_nt: TGCGCCAGCAGCTGGGGGGGGACCTCCTACGAGCAGTACTTC

j_call: TRBJ1-3
d_call: -
clone_size: -
v_call: TRBV4-1
cdr3_aa: CASRTGAAGNTIYF
cdr3_nt: TGCGCCAGCAGGACAGGAGCTGCTGGAAACACCATATATTTT

j_call: TRBJ2-3
d_call: TRBD2
clone_size: -
v_call: TRBV7-9
cdr3_aa: CASSPPRLAGGPGDTQYF
cdr3_nt: TGTGCCAGCAGCCCGCCGCGACTAGCGGGAGGGCCGGGAGATACGCAGTATTTT

j_call: TRBJ1-3
d_call: -
clone_size: -
v_call: TRBV30
cdr3_aa: CAWTRKGGSGNTIYF
cdr3_nt: TGTGCCTGGACCCGAAAGGGGGGCTCTGGAAACACCATATATTTT

j_call: TRBJ1-1
d_call: TRBD1
clone_size: -
v_call: TRBV6-5
cdr3_aa: CASTGGTEAFF
cdr3_nt: TGTGCCAGTACAGGGGGGACTGAAGCTTTCTTT

j_call: TRBJ2-7
d_call: TRBD2
clone_size: -
v_call: TRBV7-9
cdr3_aa: CASSPGTSGISYEQYF
cdr3_nt: TGTGCCAGCAGCCCCGGGACTAGCGGTATCTCCTACGAGCAGTACTTC

j_call: TRBJ1-4
d_call: -
clone_size: -
v_call: TRBV18
cdr3_aa: CASSTSGTTNEKLFF
cdr3_nt: TGTGCCAGCTCAACGTCAGGGACAACTAATGAAAAACTGTTTTTT

j_call: TRBJ1-1
d_call: TRBD1
clone_size: -
v_call: TRBV5-1
cdr3_aa: CASTQNSRGLGQNTEAFF
cdr3_nt: TGCGCCAGCACCCAGAATAGCAGGGGGCTCGGACAGAACACTGAAGCTTTCTTT

j_call: TRBJ2-7
d_call: TRBD2
clone_size: -
v_call: TRBV2
cdr3_aa: CASSSSPGLAYEQYF
cdr3_nt: TGTGCCAGCAGTTCCTCCCCGGGACTAGCTTACGAGCAGTACTTC

j_call: TRBJ2-5
d_call: TRBD1
clone_size: -
v_call: TRBV19
cdr3_aa: CASGGQGAWETQYF
cdr3_nt: TGTGCCAGTGGGGGACAGGGGGCGTGGGAGACCCAGTACTTC

j_call: TRBJ2-6
d_call: -
clone_size: -
v_call: TRBV9
cdr3_aa: CASSVGTFSGANVLTF
cdr3_nt: TGTGCCAGCAGCGTTGGGACATTCTCTGGGGCCAACGTCCTGACTTTC